The source of this T cell receptor (beta chain) is a study of immune evolution from preneoplasia to lung adenocarcinoma. Looking at the study overall: HLA loss of heterozygosity: about 7% AIS, about 15% MIA, over 30% ADC, none AAH.

With respect to this clone: Its antigen is unidentified.

Trimming shortened V by 4 bases and J by 1 base, and 13 bases separated the two germline ends. This CDR3 spans 15 amino acids. Germline CDR1 reads MNHEY; CDR2 reads SVGAGI. Study-level results: Normal lung had the highest top T cell clone frequencies.

Patient tissue came from resections in Japan or China, 2014–2017. TCRdb's table, derived via immunoSEQ multiplex PCR, lists solely in-frame clones and lacks some. The data hold a few thousand clones, with about four fifths observed a single time. The chain couples TRBV6-5 to TRBJ1-1, with D maybe TRBD1 (5 bases). The source material was FFPE invasive lung adenocarcinoma tissue. The sequence was collected from a person aged 40 to 65 with lung adenocarcinoma. Some clones in this sample may be carry-over from other donors' samples. This CDR3 reads CASSSQGTQNTEAFF. CDR3 nucleotide sequence: TGTGCCAGCAGTTCCCAGGGTACCCAGAACACTGAAGCTTTCTTT.